A selection of T cell receptor beta chains follows, all from one sample in a study of blood T cell repertoires in COVID-19. Libraries were prepared by immunoSEQ multiplex PCR; TCRdb keeps only in-frame clonotypes and omits some of them. This sample has roughly 180,000 clones, with approximately 86% found just once. Material: peripheral blood. These receptors all come from a man aged 18-30 years with acute or convalescent COVID-19. The CDR3 runs from the conserved cysteine through the conserved F or W. The D gene is left open where the match is weak. The size of a clone is reported for some rows only, either as once, few or many, or as a class for expanded clones.

j_gene,abundance,v_gene,d_gene,CDR3nt,CDR3aa
TRBJ2-2,-,TRBV30,TRBD1,TGTGCCTGGACGGACAGGGGGACCGGGGAGCTGTTTTTT,CAWTDRGTGELFF
TRBJ2-1,-,TRBV19,TRBD1,TGTGCCAGTACCGGACAGGGGGCCGCGAATGAGCAGTTCTTC,CASTGQGAANEQFF
TRBJ2-7,-,TRBV7-8,-,TGTGCCAGCAGCTTGGCGCGACACACCTACGAGCAGTACTTC,CASSLARHTYEQYF
TRBJ1-2,-,TRBV6-6,-,TGTGCCAGCAGTCGGACTACCGTCTATGGCTACACCTTC,CASSRTTVYGYTF
TRBJ2-5,-,TRBV7-2,-,TGTGCCAGCAGCTCGTACAGAGAAATCCAAGAGACCCAGTACTTC,CASSSYREIQETQYF
TRBJ2-2,-,TRBV3-1/TRBV3-2,TRBD2,TGTGCCAGCAGCGAGGTCGCTAGCGGGGGGGGGAACACCGGGGAGCTGTTTTTT,CASSEVASGGGNTGELFF
TRBJ1-2,-,TRBV3-1/TRBV3-2,TRBD1,TGTGCCAGCAGCCAAGATGGAGACAGGGGCAGGTATGGCTACACCTTC,CASSQDGDRGRYGYTF
TRBJ1-6,few,TRBV6-2/TRBV6-3,TRBD1,TGTGCCAGCAGTTACTCGACAGGGGGAAATTCACCCCTCCACTTT,CASSYSTGGNSPLHF
TRBJ2-7,once,TRBV24-1,-,TGTGCCACCAGTAAAGGGGGAGCCTCCTACGAGCAGTACTTC,CATSKGGASYEQYF
TRBJ1-5,many,TRBV10-2,TRBD1,TGCGCCAGCAGAGGGGGCGATCAGCCCCAGCATTTT,CASRGGDQPQHF
TRBJ1-4,-,TRBV5-1,-,TGCACGTGGGGGGAAAGGGGTGAAAAACTGTTTTTT,CTWGERGEKLFF
TRBJ2-3,few,TRBV6-6,TRBD2,TGTGCCAGCAGTCTCGGACTAGCGGGTTCACGCACAGATACGCAGTATTTT,CASSLGLAGSRTDTQYF
TRBJ1-2,-,TRBV7-8,TRBD1,TGTGCCAGCAGCTTGGGACAGGGGACTAGTGGCTATGGCTACACCTTC,CASSLGQGTSGYGYTF
TRBJ1-4,-,TRBV28,-,TGTGCCAGCAGTTTCGCCGCGGGGCGCGATCCTAATGAAAAACTGTTTTTT,CASSFAAGRDPNEKLFF
TRBJ1-1,-,TRBV3-1/TRBV3-2,-,TGTGCCAGCAGCCAAGAGTCCAGGACTGAAGCTTTCTTT,CASSQESRTEAFF
TRBJ2-1,once,TRBV5-4,-,TGTGCCAGCAGCCACCCCGGGGTCCCTCGGGCCTACAATGAGCAGTTCTTC,CASSHPGVPRAYNEQFF
TRBJ1-2,-,TRBV2,TRBD1,TGTGCCAGCAGTGGACAGGGATACGGCTACACCTTC,CASSGQGYGYTF
TRBJ2-1,-,TRBV3-1/TRBV3-2,TRBD2,TGTGCCAGCAGCCTACCTAGCGGGGGGTACAATGAGCAGTTCTTC,CASSLPSGGYNEQFF
TRBJ1-5,-,TRBV13,TRBD1,TGTGCCAGCAGCGGACAGGGCCAGCGTCAGCCCCAGCATTTT,CASSGQGQRQPQHF
TRBJ1-2,-,TRBV5-1,-,TGCGCCAGCAGCGGAAGCCGGGACACCTTTTACTATGGCTACACCTTC,CASSGSRDTFYYGYTF
TRBJ1-2,-,TRBV4-2,-,TGTGCCACTCCGTGTGTTAGATATGGCTACACCTTC,CATPCVRYGYTF
TRBJ2-2,-,TRBV9,-,TGTGCCAGCAACCCGCGGGATAGCACCGGGGAGCTGTTTTTT,CASNPRDSTGELFF
TRBJ1-4,few,TRBV3-1/TRBV3-2,TRBD1,TGTGCCAGCAGCCTCCAAGGCCGGGGACAGGGGCAGAAACTGTTTTTT,CASSLQGRGQGQKLFF
TRBJ2-2,-,TRBV27,-,TGTGCCAGCAGTTTATCGCAGATGAACACCGGGGAGCTGTTTTTT,CASSLSQMNTGELFF
TRBJ2-4,once,TRBV29-1,TRBD1,TGCAGCGTAAACAGGGGAACCAAAAACATTCAGTACTTC,CSVNRGTKNIQYF
TRBJ2-2,-,TRBV7-9,-,TGTGCCAGCAGCTCCTTAGTGGGGACTAACACCGGGGAGCTGTTTTTT,CASSSLVGTNTGELFF
TRBJ2-1,-,TRBV30,-,TGTGCCTGGAGCTCCTTATTGAGCACAGGGAATGAGCAGTTCTTC,CAWSSLLSTGNEQFF
TRBJ1-5,-,TRBV3-1/TRBV3-2,TRBD1,TGTGCCAGCAGCCAATCGGACAGGGGCGGCAATCAGCCCCAGCATTTT,CASSQSDRGGNQPQHF
TRBJ1-2,-,TRBV6-5,-,TGTGCCAGCAGTTACTCAGAGGCAGGGTCTAGCTACACCTTC,CASSYSEAGSSYTF
TRBJ1-1,-,TRBV18,-,TGTGCCAGCTCACCAAGCCTGAACACTGAAGCTTTCTTT,CASSPSLNTEAFF
TRBJ1-4,once,TRBV9,-,TGTGCCAGCAGCGCGCAACAGGGAAGGAGTGAAAAACTGTTTTTT,CASSAQQGRSEKLFF
TRBJ1-6,-,TRBV6-5,-,TGTGCCAGCAGTTCCGGACAGCAGAATTCACCCCTCCACTTT,CASSSGQQNSPLHF
TRBJ1-1,-,TRBV5-6,-,TGTGCCAGCAGCTTGGCGGGTCCTGGGTTGAACACTGAAGCTTTCTTT,CASSLAGPGLNTEAFF
TRBJ2-5,-,TRBV27,-,TGTGCCAGCAGTTTATCGGGGCTTACTCAAGAGACCCAGTACTTC,CASSLSGLTQETQYF
TRBJ1-5,-,TRBV30,-,TGTGCCTGCAAAACAGGTAGCAATCAGCCCCAGCATTTT,CACKTGSNQPQHF
TRBJ1-1,-,TRBV5-4,-,TGTGCCAGCAGCCCGGTCCCCCAGGGGAACACTGAAGCTTTCTTT,CASSPVPQGNTEAFF
TRBJ1-6,-,TRBV6-5,-,TGTGCCAGCACTAGGAAGACAGGCGGTTATTCACCCCTCCACTTT,CASTRKTGGYSPLHF
TRBJ1-6,-,TRBV14,-,TGTGCCAGCGGGGCCAGGGGCACCCTCCACTTT,CASGARGTLHF
TRBJ2-3,-,TRBV10-3,TRBD1,TGTGCCATACGACAGGGTTACACAGATACGCAGTATTTT,CAIRQGYTDTQYF
TRBJ2-2,-,TRBV6-4,TRBD1,TGTGCCAGCCGGACAGGCAACACCGGGGAGCTGTTTTTT,CASRTGNTGELFF
TRBJ2-5,-,TRBV9,-,TGTGCCAGCAGCGTAGATGCGAGGGAGACCCAGTACTTC,CASSVDARETQYF
TRBJ2-1,-,TRBV10-3,-,TGTGCCATCAGCAAACAGGGAGAAAATGAGCAGTTCTTC,CAISKQGENEQFF
TRBJ1-1,-,TRBV6-5,TRBD1,TGTGCCAGCACCGGACAGGCGAACACTGAAGCTTTCTTT,CASTGQANTEAFF
TRBJ1-2,-,TRBV19,TRBD1,TGTGCCAGTAGTATTGGGACAGGGAACTATGGCTACACCTTC,CASSIGTGNYGYTF
TRBJ2-3,-,TRBV2,-,TGTGCCAGCAGTGAACAGGGGTCAGATACGCAGTATTTT,CASSEQGSDTQYF
TRBJ1-1,-,TRBV28,-,TGTGCCAGCACCCCTTCCCGGGTGGGCACTGAAGCTTTCTTT,CASTPSRVGTEAFF
TRBJ1-5,-,TRBV24-1,TRBD1,TGTGCCACCAGTGATCCACGCTCGGGGACAGGGAATCAGCCCCAGCATTTT,CATSDPRSGTGNQPQHF
TRBJ2-2,-,TRBV3-1/TRBV3-2,TRBD2,TGTGCCAGCAGCCTAAAACCCGGACTAGCCGGGGGCACCGGGGAGCTGTTTTTT,CASSLKPGLAGGTGELFF
TRBJ2-2,-,TRBV4-1,-,TGCGCCAGCAGCCAAGAGTATTCCCAGGGGGGTTGGGACACCGGGGAGCTGTTTTTT,CASSQEYSQGGWDTGELFF
TRBJ2-1,-,TRBV5-4,TRBD2,TGTGCCAGCAGCTTACGACTAGCGGGGGGCCATGAGCAGTTCTTC,CASSLRLAGGHEQFF
TRBJ2-7,-,TRBV2,-,TGTGCCAGCAGTGTAGGCAGGGCGAGCGAGCAGTACTTC,CASSVGRASEQYF
TRBJ2-2,few,TRBV5-1,TRBD1,TGCGCCAGCAGAGACAGGGTCGGCACCGGGGAGCTGTTTTTT,CASRDRVGTGELFF
TRBJ1-6,-,TRBV11-1,TRBD1,TGTGCCAGCAGCTTCCGGGGACAGGTGTTGGATTCACCCCTCCACTTT,CASSFRGQVLDSPLHF
TRBJ1-4,once,TRBV12-5,TRBD1,TGTGCTAGTGGTTTGCTCAGAAACCGACAGGGCTCTCGCACGTACGCAACTAATGAAAAACTGTTTTTT,CASGLLRNRQGSRTYATNEKLFF
TRBJ1-3,-,TRBV5-1,-,TGCGCCAGCAGGGGCAGCCTGAGCTCTGGAAACACCATATATTTT,CASRGSLSSGNTIYF
TRBJ1-4,-,TRBV10-3,TRBD1,TGTGCCATCAGTGAGACGGACAGGTCTAATGAAAAACTGTTTTTT,CAISETDRSNEKLFF
TRBJ1-2,-,TRBV5-6,TRBD1,TGTGCCAGCAGCCCGGGGACAGGCTATGGCTACACCTTC,CASSPGTGYGYTF
TRBJ1-3,-,TRBV19,-,TGTGCCAGTAGTATACAGCGCTCTGGAAACACCATATATTTT,CASSIQRSGNTIYF
TRBJ2-5,once,TRBV6-5,-,TGTGCCAGCTCCGGGGGACAGACACCCGGGGAGACCCAGTACTTC,CASSGGQTPGETQYF
TRBJ2-4,-,TRBV10-3,-,TGTGCCATCAGTGAGCGTGAGACAGGAAACATTCAGTACTTC,CAISERETGNIQYF